This TCR beta chain originates from a study of shared clonotypes between healthy human individuals. Clones were sequenced by immunoSEQ multiplex PCR, and TCRdb holds only the in-frame ones, with some missing. Among millions of clones listed, around 94% were seen once. Per germline, CDR1 MGHRA and CDR2 YSYEKL. V trimming: 4 bases; J trimming: 1 base; junction bases outside the gene matches: 4. The CDR3 covers 15 residues. The source material was naive CD4+ T cells sorted from blood. Subset defined: CD45RA+ positively selected. The sequence was collected from a man younger than 30 in good health. The genes are TRBV4-1 and TRBJ2-3; 8 bases are shared with TRBD1. CDR3 nucleotides: TGCGCCAGCAGCCCTGGACAGGGCCGCACAGATACGCAGTATTTT. Translating gives CASSPGQGRTDTQYF.